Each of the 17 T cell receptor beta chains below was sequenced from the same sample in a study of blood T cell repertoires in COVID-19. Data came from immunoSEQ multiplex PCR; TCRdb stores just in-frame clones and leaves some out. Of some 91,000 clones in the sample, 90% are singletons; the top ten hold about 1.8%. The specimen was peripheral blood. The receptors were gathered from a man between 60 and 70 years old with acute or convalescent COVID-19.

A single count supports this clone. CDR3 residues: CASSFGRGAEAFF. The CDR3 DNA follows: TGTGCCAGCAGTTTCGGCAGGGGCGCTGAAGCTTTCTTT. V is TRBV12-3 or TRBV12-4 and J is TRBJ1-1; D is perhaps TRBD1 (6 bases). The V end lost 3 bases, the J end lost 6 bases, and 11 bases lay between the germline ends. There are 13 residues in the CDR3.

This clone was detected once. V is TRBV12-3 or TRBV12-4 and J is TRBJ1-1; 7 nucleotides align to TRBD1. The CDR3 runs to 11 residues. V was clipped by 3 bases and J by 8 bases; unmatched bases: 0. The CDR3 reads CASSLTGEAFF. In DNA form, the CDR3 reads TGTGCCAGCAGTTTGACAGGGGAAGCTTTCTTT.

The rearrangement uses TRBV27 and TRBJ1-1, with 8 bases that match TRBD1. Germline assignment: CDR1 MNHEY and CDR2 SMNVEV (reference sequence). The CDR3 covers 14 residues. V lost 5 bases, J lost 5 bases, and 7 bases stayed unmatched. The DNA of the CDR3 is TGTGCCAGCAGTCCCCGGACAGGGAGAACTGAAGCTTTCTTT. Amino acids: CASSPRTGRTEAFF.

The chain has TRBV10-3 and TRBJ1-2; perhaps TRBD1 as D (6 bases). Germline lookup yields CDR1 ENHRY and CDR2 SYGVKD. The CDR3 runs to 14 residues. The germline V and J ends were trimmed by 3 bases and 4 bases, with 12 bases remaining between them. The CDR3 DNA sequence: TGTGCCATCAGTGAATCCGACAGGCCCTATGGCTACACCTTC. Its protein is CAISESDRPYGYTF.

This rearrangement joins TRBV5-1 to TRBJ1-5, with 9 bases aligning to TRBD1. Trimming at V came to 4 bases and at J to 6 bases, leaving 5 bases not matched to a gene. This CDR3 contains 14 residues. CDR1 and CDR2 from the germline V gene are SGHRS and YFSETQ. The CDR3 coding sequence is TGCGCCAGCAGCCTGGGACAGGGTGGTCAGCCCCAGCATTTT. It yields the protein CASSLGQGGQPQHF.

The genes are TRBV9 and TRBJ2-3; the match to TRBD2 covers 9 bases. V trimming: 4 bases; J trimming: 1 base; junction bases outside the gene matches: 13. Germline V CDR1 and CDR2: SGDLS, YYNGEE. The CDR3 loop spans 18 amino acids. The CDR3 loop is CASSPLSTWTSGTDTQYF. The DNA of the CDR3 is TGTGCCAGCAGCCCCCTGTCTACCTGGACTAGCGGCACAGATACGCAGTATTTT.

CDR3: CASSEGTSWDLDTQYF. CDR3 DNA: TGTGCCAGCAGTGAGGGGACTAGCTGGGATTTAGATACGCAGTATTTT. V is TRBV6-1 and J is TRBJ2-3; TRBD2 matches at 9 bases. The germline V gene has CDR1 MNHNS and CDR2 SASEGT. CDR3 length: 16 residues. J gave up 5 bases and V 3 bases, and 9 bases lay outside the gene matches.

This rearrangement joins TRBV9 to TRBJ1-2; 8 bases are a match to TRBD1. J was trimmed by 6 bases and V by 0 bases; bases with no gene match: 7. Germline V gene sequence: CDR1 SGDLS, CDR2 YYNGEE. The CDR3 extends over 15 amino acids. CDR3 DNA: TGTGCCAGCAGCGTAGGTGACAGGGGAAATGATGGCTACACCTTC. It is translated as CASSVGDRGNDGYTF.

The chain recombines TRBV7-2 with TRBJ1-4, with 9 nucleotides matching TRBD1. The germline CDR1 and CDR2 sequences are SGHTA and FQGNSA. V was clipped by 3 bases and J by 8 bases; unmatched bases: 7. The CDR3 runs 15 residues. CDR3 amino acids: CASSFRSTGGEKLFF. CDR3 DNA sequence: TGTGCCAGCAGCTTTAGGTCTACAGGGGGCGAAAAACTGTTTTTT.

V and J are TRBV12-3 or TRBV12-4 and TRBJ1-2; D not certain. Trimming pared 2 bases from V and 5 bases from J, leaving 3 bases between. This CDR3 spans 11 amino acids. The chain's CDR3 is CASSLSYGYTF. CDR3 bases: TGTGCCAGCAGTTTATCATATGGCTACACCTTC.

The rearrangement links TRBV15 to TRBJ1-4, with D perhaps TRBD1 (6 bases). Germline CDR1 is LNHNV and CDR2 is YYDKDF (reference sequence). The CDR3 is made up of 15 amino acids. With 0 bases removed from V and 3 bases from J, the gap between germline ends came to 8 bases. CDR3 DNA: TGTGCCACCAGCAGAGAGGGGGCGGCTAATGAAAAACTGTTTTTT. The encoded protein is CATSREGAANEKLFF.

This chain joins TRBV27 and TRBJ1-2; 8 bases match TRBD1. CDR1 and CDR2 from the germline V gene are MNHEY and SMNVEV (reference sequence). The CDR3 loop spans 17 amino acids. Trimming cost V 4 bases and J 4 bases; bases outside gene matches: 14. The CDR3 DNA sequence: TGTGCCAGCAGTTCGACAGGGGCCGCCGACATACTCTATGGCTACACCTTC. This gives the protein CASSSTGAADILYGYTF.

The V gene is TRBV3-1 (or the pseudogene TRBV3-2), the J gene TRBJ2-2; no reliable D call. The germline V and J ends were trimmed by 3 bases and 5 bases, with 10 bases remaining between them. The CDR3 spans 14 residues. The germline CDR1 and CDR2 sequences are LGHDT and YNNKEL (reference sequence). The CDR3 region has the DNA TGTGCCAGCAGCCACCTCCCGAGGACCGGGGAGCTGTTTTTT. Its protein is CASSHLPRTGELFF.

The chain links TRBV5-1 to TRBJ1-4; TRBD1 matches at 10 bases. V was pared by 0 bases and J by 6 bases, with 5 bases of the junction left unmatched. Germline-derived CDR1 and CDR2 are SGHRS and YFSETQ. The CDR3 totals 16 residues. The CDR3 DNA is TGCGCCAGCAGCTTGGCCCCCGGGACAGGGGATGAAAAACTGTTTTTT. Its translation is CASSLAPGTGDEKLFF.

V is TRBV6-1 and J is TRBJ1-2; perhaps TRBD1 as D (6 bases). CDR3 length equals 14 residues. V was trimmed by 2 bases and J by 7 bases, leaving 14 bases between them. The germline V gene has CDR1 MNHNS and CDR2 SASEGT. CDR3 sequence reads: CASSERTALSGYTF. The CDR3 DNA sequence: TGTGCCAGCAGTGAAAGGACAGCGCTAAGTGGCTACACCTTC.

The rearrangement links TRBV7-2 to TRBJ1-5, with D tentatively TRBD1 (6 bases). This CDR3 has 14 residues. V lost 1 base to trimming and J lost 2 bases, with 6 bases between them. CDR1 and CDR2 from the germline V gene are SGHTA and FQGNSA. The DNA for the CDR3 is TGTGCCAGCAGCTTAGACAGGGGCAATCAGCCCCAGCATTTT. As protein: CASSLDRGNQPQHF.

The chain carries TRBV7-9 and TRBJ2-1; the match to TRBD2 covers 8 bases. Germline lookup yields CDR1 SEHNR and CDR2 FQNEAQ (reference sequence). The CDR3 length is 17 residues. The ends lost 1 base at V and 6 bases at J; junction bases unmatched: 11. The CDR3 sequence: CASSLGRLAGGANEQFF. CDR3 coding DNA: TGTGCCAGCAGCTTAGGTCGATTGGCGGGGGGAGCCAATGAGCAGTTCTTC.